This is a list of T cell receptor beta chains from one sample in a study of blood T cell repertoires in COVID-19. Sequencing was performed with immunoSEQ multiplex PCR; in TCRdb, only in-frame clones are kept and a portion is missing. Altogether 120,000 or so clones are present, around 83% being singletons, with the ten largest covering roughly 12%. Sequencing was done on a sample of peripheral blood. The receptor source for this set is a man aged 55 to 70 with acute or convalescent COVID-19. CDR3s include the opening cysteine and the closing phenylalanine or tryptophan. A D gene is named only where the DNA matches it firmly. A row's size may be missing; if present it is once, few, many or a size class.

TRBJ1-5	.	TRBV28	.	CASSLRTGGALEQPQHF	TGTGCCAGCAGTTTACGAACAGGTGGGGCATTGGAACAGCCCCAGCATTTT
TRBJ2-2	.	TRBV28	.	CASSPWGGTANTGELFF	TGTGCCAGCAGCCCCTGGGGCGGGACTGCAAACACCGGGGAGCTGTTTTTT
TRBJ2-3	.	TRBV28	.	CASSLGLGATSTDTQYF	TGTGCCAGCAGTTTGGGACTCGGAGCCACTAGCACAGATACGCAGTATTTT
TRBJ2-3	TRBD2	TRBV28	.	CASSWGAGGSGDTQYF	TGTGCCAGCAGTTGGGGAGCGGGAGGGAGTGGAGATACGCAGTATTTT
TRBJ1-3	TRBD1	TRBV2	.	CASSYTGAGNTIYF	TGTGCCAGCAGTTATACAGGGGCTGGAAACACCATATATTTT
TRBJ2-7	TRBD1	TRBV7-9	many	CASSSSGQGPYEQYF	TGTGCCAGCAGCTCCTCGGGACAGGGGCCCTACGAGCAGTACTTC
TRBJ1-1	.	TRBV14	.	CASSRRGSVEAFF	TGTGCCAGCAGCCGAAGAGGGTCAGTTGAAGCTTTCTTT
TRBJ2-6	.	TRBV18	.	CASSPLIGQSNSGANVLTF	TGTGCCAGCTCACCCCTAATAGGACAGAGTAACTCTGGGGCCAACGTCCTGACTTTC
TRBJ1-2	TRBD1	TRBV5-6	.	CASSPRTGGGYTF	TGTGCCAGCAGCCCACGGACAGGAGGAGGCTACACCTTC
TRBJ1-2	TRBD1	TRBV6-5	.	CASSPLGGQGYGYTF	TGTGCCAGCAGCCCCCTCGGGGGACAGGGCTATGGCTACACCTTC
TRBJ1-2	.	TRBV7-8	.	CASSFQGPVGYTF	TGTGCCAGCAGTTTTCAGGGCCCCGTAGGCTACACCTTC
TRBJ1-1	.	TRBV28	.	CASSLIGSEAFF	TGTGCCAGCAGTTTGATCGGGTCTGAAGCTTTCTTT
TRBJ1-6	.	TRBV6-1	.	CASSGEGGVYSSPLHF	TGTGCCAGCAGTGGAGAGGGTGGGGTTTATAGTTCACCCCTCCACTTT
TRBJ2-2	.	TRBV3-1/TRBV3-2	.	CASSHRLGELFF	TGTGCCAGCAGCCACCGACTAGGGGAGCTGTTTTTT